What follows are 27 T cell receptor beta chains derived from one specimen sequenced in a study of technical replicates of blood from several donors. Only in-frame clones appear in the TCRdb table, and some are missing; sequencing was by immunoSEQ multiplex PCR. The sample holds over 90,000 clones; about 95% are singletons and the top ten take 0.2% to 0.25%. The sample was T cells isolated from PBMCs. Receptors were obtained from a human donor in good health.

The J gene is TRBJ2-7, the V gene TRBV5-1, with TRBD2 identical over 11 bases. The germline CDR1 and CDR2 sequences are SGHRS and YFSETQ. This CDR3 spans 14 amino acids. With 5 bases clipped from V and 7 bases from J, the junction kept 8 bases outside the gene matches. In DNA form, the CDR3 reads TGCGCCAGCAGGGGTAGCGGGAGGGCTGGGGAGCAGTACTTC. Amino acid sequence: CASRGSGRAGEQYF.

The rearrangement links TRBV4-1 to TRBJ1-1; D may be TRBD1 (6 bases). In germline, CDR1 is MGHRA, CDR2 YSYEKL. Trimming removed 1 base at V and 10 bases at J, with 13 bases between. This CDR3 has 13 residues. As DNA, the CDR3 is TGCGCCAGCAGCCAAGCGGGTGAAGGGGGAGCTTTCTTT. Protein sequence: CASSQAGEGGAFF.

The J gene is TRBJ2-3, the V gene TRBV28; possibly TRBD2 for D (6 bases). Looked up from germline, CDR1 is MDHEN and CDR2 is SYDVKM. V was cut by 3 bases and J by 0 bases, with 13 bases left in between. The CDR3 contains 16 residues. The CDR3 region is CASSFSGSYSTDTQYF. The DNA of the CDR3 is TGTGCCAGCAGTTTTAGCGGTTCTTATAGCACAGATACGCAGTATTTT.

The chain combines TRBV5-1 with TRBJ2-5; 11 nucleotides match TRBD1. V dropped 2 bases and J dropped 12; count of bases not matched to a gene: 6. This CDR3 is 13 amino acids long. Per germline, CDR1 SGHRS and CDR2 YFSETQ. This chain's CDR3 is CASSFGTGGHEYF. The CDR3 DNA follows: TGCGCCAGCAGCTTTGGGACAGGGGGTCACGAGTACTTC.

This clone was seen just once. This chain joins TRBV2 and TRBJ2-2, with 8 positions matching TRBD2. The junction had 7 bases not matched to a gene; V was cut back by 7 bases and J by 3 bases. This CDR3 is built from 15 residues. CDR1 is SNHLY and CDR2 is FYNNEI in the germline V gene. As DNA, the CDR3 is TGTGCCAGCAAGAAGCGGGAGTTAGACACCGGGGAGCTGTTTTTT. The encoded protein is CASKKRELDTGELFF.

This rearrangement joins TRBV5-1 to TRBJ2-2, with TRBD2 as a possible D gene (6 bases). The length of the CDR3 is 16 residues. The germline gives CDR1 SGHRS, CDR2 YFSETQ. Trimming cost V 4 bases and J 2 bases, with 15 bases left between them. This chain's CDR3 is CASSDQDYSNTGELFF. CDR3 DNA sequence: TGCGCCAGCAGCGACCAGGACTATTCCAACACCGGGGAGCTGTTTTTT.

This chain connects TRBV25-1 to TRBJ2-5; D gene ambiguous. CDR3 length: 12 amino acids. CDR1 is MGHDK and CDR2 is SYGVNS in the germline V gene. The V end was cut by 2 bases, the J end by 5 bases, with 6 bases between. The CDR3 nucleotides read TGTGCCAGCAGTGAAACTCCTGAGACCCAGTACTTC. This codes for CASSETPETQYF.

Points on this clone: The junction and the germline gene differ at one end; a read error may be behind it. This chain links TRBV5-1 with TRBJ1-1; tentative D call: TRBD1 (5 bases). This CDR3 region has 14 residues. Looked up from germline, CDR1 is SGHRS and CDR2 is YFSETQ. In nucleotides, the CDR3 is TGCGCCAGTAGCTTTTACGGGGGGAGCACTGAAGCTTTCTTT. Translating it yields CASSFYGGSTEAFF. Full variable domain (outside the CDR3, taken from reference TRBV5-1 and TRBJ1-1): KAGVTQTPRYLIKTRGQQVTLSCSPISGHRSVSWYQQTPGQGLQFLFEYFSETQRNKGNFPGRFSGRQFSNSRSEMNVSTLELGDSALYLCASSFYGGSTEAFFGQGTRLTVV.

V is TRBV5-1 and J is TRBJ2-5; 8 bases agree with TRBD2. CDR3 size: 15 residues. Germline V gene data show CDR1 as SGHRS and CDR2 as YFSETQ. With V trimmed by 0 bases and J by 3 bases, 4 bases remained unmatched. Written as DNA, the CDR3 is TGCGCCAGCAGCTTGGTAGTAGCGGGGAAAGAGACCCAGTACTTC. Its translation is CASSLVVAGKETQYF.

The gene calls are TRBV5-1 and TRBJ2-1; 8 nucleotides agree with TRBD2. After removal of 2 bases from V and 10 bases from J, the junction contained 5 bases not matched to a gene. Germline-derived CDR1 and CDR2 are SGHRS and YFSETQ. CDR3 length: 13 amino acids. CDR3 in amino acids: CASSFRTSGEQFF. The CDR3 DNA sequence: TGCGCCAGCAGCTTTAGAACTAGCGGCGAGCAGTTCTTC.

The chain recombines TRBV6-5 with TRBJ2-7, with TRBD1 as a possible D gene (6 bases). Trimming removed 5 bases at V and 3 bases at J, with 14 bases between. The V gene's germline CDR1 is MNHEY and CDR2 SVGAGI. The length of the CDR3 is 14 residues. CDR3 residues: CASSQNRDNYEQYF. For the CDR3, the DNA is TGTGCCAGCAGTCAGAACAGGGATAACTACGAGCAGTACTTC.

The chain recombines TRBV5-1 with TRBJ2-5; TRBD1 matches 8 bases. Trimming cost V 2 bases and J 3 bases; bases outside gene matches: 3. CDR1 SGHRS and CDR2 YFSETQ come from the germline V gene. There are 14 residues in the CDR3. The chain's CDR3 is CASSFTDREETQYF. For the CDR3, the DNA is TGCGCCAGCAGCTTTACGGACAGGGAAGAGACCCAGTACTTC.

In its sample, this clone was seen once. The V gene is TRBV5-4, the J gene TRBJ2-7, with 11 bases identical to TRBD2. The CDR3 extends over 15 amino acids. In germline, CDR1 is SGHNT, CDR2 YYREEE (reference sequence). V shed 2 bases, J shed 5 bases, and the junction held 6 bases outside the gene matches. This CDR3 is CASSLNLAGGDEQYF. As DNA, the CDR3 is TGTGCCAGCAGCTTAAATCTAGCGGGAGGAGACGAGCAGTACTTC.

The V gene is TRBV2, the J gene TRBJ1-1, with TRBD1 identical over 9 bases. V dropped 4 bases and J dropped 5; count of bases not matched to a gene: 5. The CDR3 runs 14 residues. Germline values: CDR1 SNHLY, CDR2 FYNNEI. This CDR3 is CASSVQGARTEAFF. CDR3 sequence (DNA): TGTGCCAGCAGTGTACAGGGGGCGCGGACTGAAGCTTTCTTT.

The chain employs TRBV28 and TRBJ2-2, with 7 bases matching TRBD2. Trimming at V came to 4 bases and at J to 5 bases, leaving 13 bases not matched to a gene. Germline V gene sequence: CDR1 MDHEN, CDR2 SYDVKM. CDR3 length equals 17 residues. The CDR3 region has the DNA TGTGCCAGCAGTTCAGGCGGGGCGGGAGTTACAACCGGGGAGCTGTTTTTT. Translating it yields CASSSGGAGVTTGELFF.

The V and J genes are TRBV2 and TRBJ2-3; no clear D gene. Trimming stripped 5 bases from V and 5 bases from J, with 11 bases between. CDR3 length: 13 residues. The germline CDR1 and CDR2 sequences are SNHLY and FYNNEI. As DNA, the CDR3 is TGTGCCAGCAGTTCCGACTCCGGAGATACGCAGTATTTT. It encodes CASSSDSGDTQYF.

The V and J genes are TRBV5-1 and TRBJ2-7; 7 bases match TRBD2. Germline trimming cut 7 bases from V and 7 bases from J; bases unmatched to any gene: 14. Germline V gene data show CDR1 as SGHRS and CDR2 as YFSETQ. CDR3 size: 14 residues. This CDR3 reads CASEDWGGTGEQYF. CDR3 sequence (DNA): TGCGCCAGCGAGGATTGGGGGGGAACGGGGGAGCAGTACTTC.

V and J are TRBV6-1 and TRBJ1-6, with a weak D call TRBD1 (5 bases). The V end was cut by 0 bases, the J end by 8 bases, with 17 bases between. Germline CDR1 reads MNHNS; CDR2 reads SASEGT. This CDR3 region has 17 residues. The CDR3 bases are TGTGCCAGCAGTGAAGCCTCCGTCCAGGGTTGGGATTCACCCCTCCACTTT. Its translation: CASSEASVQGWDSPLHF.

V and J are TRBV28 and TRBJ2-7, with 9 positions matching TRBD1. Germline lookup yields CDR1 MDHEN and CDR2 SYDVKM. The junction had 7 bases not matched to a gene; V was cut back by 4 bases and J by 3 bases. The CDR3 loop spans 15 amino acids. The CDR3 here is CASSSTTGGLYEQYF. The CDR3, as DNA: TGTGCCAGCAGTTCCACGACAGGGGGTCTCTACGAGCAGTACTTC.

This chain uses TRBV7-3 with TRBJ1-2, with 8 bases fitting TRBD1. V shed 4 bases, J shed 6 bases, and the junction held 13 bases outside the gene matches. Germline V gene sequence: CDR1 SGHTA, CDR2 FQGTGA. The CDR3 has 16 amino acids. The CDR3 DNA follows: TGTGCCAGCAGCTCCGAGGGGCAGGGGGCAGGGGATGGCTACACCTTC. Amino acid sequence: CASSSEGQGAGDGYTF.

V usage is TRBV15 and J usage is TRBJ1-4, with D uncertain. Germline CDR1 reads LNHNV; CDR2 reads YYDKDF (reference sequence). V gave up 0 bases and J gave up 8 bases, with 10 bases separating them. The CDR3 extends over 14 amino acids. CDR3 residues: CATSRDEGTEKLFF. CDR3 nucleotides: TGTGCCACCAGCAGAGATGAGGGAACGGAAAAACTGTTTTTT. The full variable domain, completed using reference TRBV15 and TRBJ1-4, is DAMVIQNPRYQVTQFGKPVTLSCSQTLNHNVMYWYQQKSSQAPKLLFHYYDKDFNNEADTPDNFQSRRPNTSFCFLDIRSPGLGDTAMYLCATSRDEGTEKLFFGSGTQLSVL.

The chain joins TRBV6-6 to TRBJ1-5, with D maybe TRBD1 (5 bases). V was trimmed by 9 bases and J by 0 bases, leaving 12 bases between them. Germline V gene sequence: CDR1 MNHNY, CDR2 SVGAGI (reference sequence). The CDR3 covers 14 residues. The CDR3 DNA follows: TGTGCCAGTACAACAGGATTTAGCAATCAGCCCCAGCATTTT. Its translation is CASTTGFSNQPQHF.

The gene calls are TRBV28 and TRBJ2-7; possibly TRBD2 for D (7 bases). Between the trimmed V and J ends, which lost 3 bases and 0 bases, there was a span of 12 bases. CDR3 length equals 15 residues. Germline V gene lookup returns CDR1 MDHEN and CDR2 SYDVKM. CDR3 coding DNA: TGTGCCAGCAGTTTTAGGCGGGGGCCCTCCTACGAGCAGTACTTC. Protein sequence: CASSFRRGPSYEQYF.

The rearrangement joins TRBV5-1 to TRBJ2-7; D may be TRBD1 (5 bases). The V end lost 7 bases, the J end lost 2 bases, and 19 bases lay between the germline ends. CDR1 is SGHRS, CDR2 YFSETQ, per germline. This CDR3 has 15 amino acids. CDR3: CASRYTLTDAYEQYF. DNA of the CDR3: TGCGCCAGCCGATATACATTGACAGACGCCTACGAGCAGTACTTC.

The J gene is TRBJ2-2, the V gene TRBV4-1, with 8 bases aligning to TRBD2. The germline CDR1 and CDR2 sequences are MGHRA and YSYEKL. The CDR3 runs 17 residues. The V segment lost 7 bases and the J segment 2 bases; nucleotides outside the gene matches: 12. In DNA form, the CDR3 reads TGCGCCAGCACCGCCGGGGGTGGGACTAGAAACACCGGGGAGCTGTTTTTT. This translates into CASTAGGGTRNTGELFF.

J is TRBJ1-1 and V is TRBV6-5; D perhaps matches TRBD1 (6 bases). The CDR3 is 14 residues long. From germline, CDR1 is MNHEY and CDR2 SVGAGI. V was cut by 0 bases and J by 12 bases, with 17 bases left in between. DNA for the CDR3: TGTGCCAGCAGTTACTCCGGCCTAACAGGGTCGTCTTTCTTT. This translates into CASSYSGLTGSSFF.

In DNA form, the CDR3 reads TGTGCCAGCAGTGAATCGGGTCACACCGGGGAGCTGTTTTTT. This encodes CASSESGHTGELFF. The chain joins TRBV6-1 to TRBJ2-2; D unclear. V lost 2 bases, J lost 3 bases, and 7 bases lay in between. The CDR3 totals 14 residues. The germline V gene encodes CDR1 MNHNS and CDR2 SASEGT.